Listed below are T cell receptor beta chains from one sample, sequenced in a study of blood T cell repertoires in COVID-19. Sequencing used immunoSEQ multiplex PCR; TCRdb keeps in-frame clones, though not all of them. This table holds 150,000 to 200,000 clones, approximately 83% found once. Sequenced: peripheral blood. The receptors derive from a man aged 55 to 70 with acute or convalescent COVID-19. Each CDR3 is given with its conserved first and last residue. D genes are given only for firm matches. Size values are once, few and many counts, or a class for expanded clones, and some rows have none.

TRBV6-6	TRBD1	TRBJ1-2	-	TGTGCCAGCAGGAGGGACAGGGTAAGCGGCTACACCTTC	CASRRDRVSGYTF
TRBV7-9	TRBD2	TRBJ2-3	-	TGTGCCAGCAGTCTCGGGACTAGCGGGAGGAGGCATTTT	CASSLGTSGRRHF
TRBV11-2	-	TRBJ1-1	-	TGTGCCAGCAGTAGGGAGTCCGCCACTGAAGCTTTCTTT	CASSRESATEAFF
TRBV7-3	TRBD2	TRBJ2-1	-	TGTGCCAGCAGCCCAAAGGGACTACCAAACAATGAGCAGTTCTTC	CASSPKGLPNNEQFF
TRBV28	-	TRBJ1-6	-	TGTGCCAGCAGTGGGGGTCCGGATGCAGGGACATATTCACCCCTCCACTTT	CASSGGPDAGTYSPLHF
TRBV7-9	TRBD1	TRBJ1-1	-	TGTGCCAGCAGTTACAGGGGGGACGGCACTGAAGCTTTCTTT	CASSYRGDGTEAFF
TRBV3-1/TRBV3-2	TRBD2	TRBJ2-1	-	TGTGCCAGCAGCCACGGACTAGCGGGAGACAATGAGCAGTTCTTC	CASSHGLAGDNEQFF
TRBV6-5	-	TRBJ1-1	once	TGTGCCAGCAGCCCGGGGGGATACAACACTGAAGCTTTCTTT	CASSPGGYNTEAFF
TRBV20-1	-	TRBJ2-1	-	TGCAGTGCTACCCAGGGCGGAGAGCAGTTCTTC	CSATQGGEQFF
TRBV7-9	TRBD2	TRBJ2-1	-	TGTGCCAGCTCTCGGGGGGAGTCCTACAATGAGCAGTTCTTC	CASSRGESYNEQFF
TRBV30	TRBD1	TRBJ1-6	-	TGTGCCTGGAGTCCTGCGATCTTGACAGGGGAAACTTCACCCCTCCACTTT	CAWSPAILTGETSPLHF
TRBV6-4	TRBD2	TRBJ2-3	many	TGTGCCAGCAGTGGACTAGCGGGAGGCACAGATACGCAGTATTTT	CASSGLAGGTDTQYF
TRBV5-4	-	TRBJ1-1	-	TGTGCCAGCAGCCGGGGGGAGAACACTGAAGCTTTCTTT	CASSRGENTEAFF
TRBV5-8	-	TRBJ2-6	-	TGTGCCAGCAGCTCCTCCTATGGGGCCAACGTCCTGACTTTC	CASSSSYGANVLTF
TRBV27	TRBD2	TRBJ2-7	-	TGTGCCAGCAGGCGAGGGACTAGCGGGAGTGTCTACGAGCAGTACTTC	CASRRGTSGSVYEQYF
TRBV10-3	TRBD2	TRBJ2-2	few	TGTGCCATCAGCTTGACTAGCGGAGCCGGGGAGCTGTTTTTT	CAISLTSGAGELFF
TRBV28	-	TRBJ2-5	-	TGTGCCAGCAGTTTATTGGGCAGGGCAGGGGCCCAGTACTTC	CASSLLGRAGAQYF
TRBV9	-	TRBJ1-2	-	TGTGCCAGCAGCGTAGAAGTCGATCAGGGTGGCTACACCTTC	CASSVEVDQGGYTF
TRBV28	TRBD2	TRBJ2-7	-	TGTGCCAGCAGTTCCATAACTAGCGGGTCCTACGAGCAGTACTTC	CASSSITSGSYEQYF
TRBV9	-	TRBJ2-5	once	TGTGCCAGCAGCGTAGCGGACACTCAAGAGACCCAGTACTTC	CASSVADTQETQYF
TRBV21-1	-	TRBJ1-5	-	TGTGCCAGCAGCGCGGGGGAAGGACAGCCCCAGCATTTT	CASSAGEGQPQHF
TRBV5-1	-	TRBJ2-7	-	TGCGCCAGCTGTGCGGACATTCCAGCGTGCGAGCAGTACTTC	CASCADIPACEQYF
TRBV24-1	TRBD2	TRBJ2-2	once	TGTGCCACCAGGGGACGACTAGCGGGAGACCACACCGGGGAGCTGTTTTTT	CATRGRLAGDHTGELFF
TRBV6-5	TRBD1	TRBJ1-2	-	TGTGCCAGCAAGGGGGCCGGGTTTAGCTATGGCTACACCTTC	CASKGAGFSYGYTF
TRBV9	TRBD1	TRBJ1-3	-	TGTGCCAGCAGCGGTGGGACAGTCCGATATTTT	CASSGGTVRYF
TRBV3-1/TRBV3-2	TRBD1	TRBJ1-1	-	TGTGCCAGCAGCCTTACAGGGGGCATGAACACTGAAGCTTTCTTT	CASSLTGGMNTEAFF
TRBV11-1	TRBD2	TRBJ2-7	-	TGTGCCAGCAGCTCCTCACTAGCGGGGGCCTACGAGCAGTACTTC	CASSSSLAGAYEQYF
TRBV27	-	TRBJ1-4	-	TGTGCCAGCAGTTTAGCGGGCTTGGCTAATGAAAAACTGTTTTTT	CASSLAGLANEKLFF
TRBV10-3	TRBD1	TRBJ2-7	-	TGTGCCATCAGTGAGTCGTTGGACAGGACCAACGAGCAGTACTTC	CAISESLDRTNEQYF
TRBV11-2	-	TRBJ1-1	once	TGTGCCAGCAGCTTGGGTCGGGGACTCAAGTACACTGAAGCTTTCTTT	CASSLGRGLKYTEAFF
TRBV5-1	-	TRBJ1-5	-	TGCGCCAGCAGCGTAGGGGGGGATCAGCCCCAGCATTTT	CASSVGGDQPQHF
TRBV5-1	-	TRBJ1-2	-	TGCGCCAGCAGCTTGGGGCAGCGTACGGATTATGGCTACACCTTC	CASSLGQRTDYGYTF
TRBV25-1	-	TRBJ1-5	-	TGTGCCAGCAGCCGGCAGGGATGGGAACAGCCCCAGCATTTT	CASSRQGWEQPQHF
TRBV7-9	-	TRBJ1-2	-	TGTGCCAGCACCCTGACGGGTACTAACTATGGCTACACCTTC	CASTLTGTNYGYTF
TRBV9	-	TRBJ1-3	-	TGTGCCAGCAGCCAGGAATTCTCTGGAAACACCATATATTTT	CASSQEFSGNTIYF
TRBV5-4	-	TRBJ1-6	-	TGTGCCAGCAGCTCTGGGGGGGGGAATTCACCCCTCCACTTT	CASSSGGGNSPLHF
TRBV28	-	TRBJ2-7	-	TGTGCCAGCAGGCTTAGCGGCTCCTACGAGCAGTACTTC	CASRLSGSYEQYF
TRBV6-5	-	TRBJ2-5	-	TGTGCCAGCAGTTACGAGGGTCAGACCCAGTACTTC	CASSYEGQTQYF
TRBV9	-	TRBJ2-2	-	TGTGCCAGCAGCGTAGCAGGTGGTGGCACCGGGGAGCTGTTTTTT	CASSVAGGGTGELFF
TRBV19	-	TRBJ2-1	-	TGTGCCAGTAGCACCCTAACGGACTCCCGCCACTACAATGAGCAGTTCTTC	CASSTLTDSRHYNEQFF
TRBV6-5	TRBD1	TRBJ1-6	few	TGTGCCAGCGCTGGGACAGGGATATCACCCCTCCACTTT	CASAGTGISPLHF
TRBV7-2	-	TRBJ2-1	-	TGTGCCAGCAGCTTAGGGAGGGAGGTCGCCTACAATGAGCAGTTCTTC	CASSLGREVAYNEQFF
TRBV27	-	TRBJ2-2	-	TGTGCCAGCAGTTTAAGGGGCGTGAACACCGGGGAGCTGTTTTTT	CASSLRGVNTGELFF
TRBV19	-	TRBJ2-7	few	TGTGCCAGTAGTATGGTTGGGCTAAGCTACGAGCAGTACTTC	CASSMVGLSYEQYF
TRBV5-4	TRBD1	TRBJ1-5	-	TGTGCCAGCAGCTTGGACAGGGGAGACCAGCCCCAGCATTTT	CASSLDRGDQPQHF
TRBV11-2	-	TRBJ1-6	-	TGTGCCAGCAGCCTATCGCCCCTGGGGAGCTCCTATAATTCACCCCTCCACTTT	CASSLSPLGSSYNSPLHF
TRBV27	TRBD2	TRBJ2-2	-	TGTGCCAGCAGTTTATCCGGACTAGCGGGAGTGGTCACCGGGGAGCTGTTTTTT	CASSLSGLAGVVTGELFF
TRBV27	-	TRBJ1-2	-	TGTGCCAGCAGGACAGCTAACTATGGCTACACCTTC	CASRTANYGYTF
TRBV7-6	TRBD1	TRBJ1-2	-	TGTGCCAGCAGCGCCTCTTCCGGACAGGGTAATTCGAATGGCTACACCTTC	CASSASSGQGNSNGYTF
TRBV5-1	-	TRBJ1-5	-	TGCGCCAGCAGCCCCGGACAGAACAATCAGCCCCAGCATTTT	CASSPGQNNQPQHF
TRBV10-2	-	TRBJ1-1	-	TGCGCCAGCAGTGAGAGGGGGTTTAGAGGGTCTTGGAACACTGAAGCTTTCTTT	CASSERGFRGSWNTEAFF
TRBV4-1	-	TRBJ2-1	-	TGCGCCAGCAGCCAAGATAATCTTCTTTTAGGCTCGGGCAATGAGCAGTTCTTC	CASSQDNLLLGSGNEQFF
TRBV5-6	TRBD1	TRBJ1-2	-	TGTGCCAGCAGCCCCGGGACAGGGGGCAACTATGGCTACACCTTC	CASSPGTGGNYGYTF
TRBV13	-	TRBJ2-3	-	TGTGCCAGCTCCGACCGGGACACCAGCGCAGATACGCAGTATTTT	CASSDRDTSADTQYF
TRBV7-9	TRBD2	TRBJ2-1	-	TGTGCCAGCAGCCCACTTAAAACTAGCGGGACCTACAATGAGCAGTTCTTC	CASSPLKTSGTYNEQFF
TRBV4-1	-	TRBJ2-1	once	TGCGCCAGCAGCTCCCGGGGACTCAATGAGCAGTTCTTC	CASSSRGLNEQFF
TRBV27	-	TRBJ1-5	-	TGTGCCAGCAGTGAAAATCAGGGCCCCCAGCATTTT	CASSENQGPQHF